What follows are 21 T cell receptor beta chains derived from one specimen sequenced in a study of blood T cell repertoires in COVID-19. The assay was immunoSEQ multiplex PCR, and TCRdb's table has in-frame clones only and misses some. The table lists about 190,000 clones, 60% to 85% of them singletons. Sequencing used peripheral blood. The receptors derive from a man aged 55-75 years with active or convalescent COVID-19.

The gene calls are TRBV6-6 and TRBJ1-6, with 8 bases fitting TRBD1. This CDR3 region has 14 residues. J was trimmed by 7 bases and V by 6 bases; bases with no gene match: 5. Germline V gene lookup returns CDR1 MNHNY and CDR2 SVGAGI (reference sequence). The CDR3 reads CASSQGAGNSPLHF. In nucleotides, the CDR3 is TGTGCCAGCAGCCAGGGGGCAGGCAATTCACCCCTCCACTTT.

The rearrangement links TRBV12-5 to TRBJ1-2; 8 bases agree with TRBD1. The CDR3 consists of 15 residues. Trimming took 9 bases from V and 2 from J; bases not matched to a gene: 11. Germline V CDR1 and CDR2: LGHNT, FRNRAP. The DNA of the CDR3 is TGTGCTAGCGCCACCTCGACAGGGGCGAACTATGGCTACACCTTC. Encoded protein: CASATSTGANYGYTF.

The chain combines TRBV6-5 with TRBJ1-2; D perhaps matches TRBD1 (5 bases). The CDR3 loop spans 14 amino acids. Germline V gives CDR1 MNHEY, CDR2 SVGAGI. Trimming removed 6 bases at V and 5 bases at J, with 16 bases between. This CDR3 is CASRLARAGYGYTF. The DNA for the CDR3 is TGTGCCAGCAGGTTGGCTAGAGCAGGGTATGGCTACACCTTC.

This sequence joins TRBV7-2 and TRBJ2-4, with TRBD1 matching 8 bases. The ends lost 5 bases at V and 9 bases at J; junction bases unmatched: 12. The CDR3 consists of 15 residues. From germline, CDR1 is SGHTA and CDR2 FQGNSA. The CDR3 DNA follows: TGTGCCAGCAGCCCATCGGACAGGGAGAGGAGCATTCAGTACTTC. It translates to CASSPSDRERSIQYF.

The V gene is TRBV5-6, the J gene TRBJ2-1, with 9 bases fitting TRBD1. V lost 0 bases, J lost 7 bases, and 5 bases stayed unmatched. This CDR3 has 15 residues. Germline V gene lookup returns CDR1 SGHDT and CDR2 YYEEEE. The CDR3 DNA is TGTGCCAGCAGCTTGGGACAGGGGGGATGGAATGAGCAGTTCTTC. As protein: CASSLGQGGWNEQFF.

This clone was seen a handful of times. This chain connects TRBV7-7 to TRBJ2-7; no reliable D call. Germline CDR1 is SSHAT and CDR2 is FNYEAQ (reference sequence). This CDR3 has 16 residues. V shed 5 bases and J shed 3 bases, with 20 bases lying between them. The chain's CDR3 is CASSPLNSPSYYEQYF. The CDR3, as DNA: TGTGCCAGCAGCCCACTGAACTCCCCATCCTACTACGAGCAGTACTTC.

The chain recombines TRBV19 with TRBJ1-1; TRBD1 aligns across 7 bases. CDR3 length: 19 amino acids. Germline trimming cut 4 bases from V and 0 bases from J; bases unmatched to any gene: 17. The germline V gene has CDR1 LNHDA and CDR2 SQIVND (reference sequence). CDR3 amino acids: CASSNHRDSLSLMNTEAFF. As DNA, the CDR3 is TGTGCCAGTAGTAATCACCGGGACAGCCTGTCGCTTATGAACACTGAAGCTTTCTTT.

This chain joins TRBV7-9 and TRBJ2-5; 9 bases line up with TRBD1. Germline V lookup: CDR1 SEHNR, CDR2 FQNEAQ (reference sequence). This CDR3 contains 13 residues. Trimming removed 5 bases from V and 3 bases from J; junction bases left unmatched: 1. The chain's CDR3 is CASSRTGEETQYF. CDR3 sequence (DNA): TGTGCCAGCAGCCGGACAGGGGAAGAGACCCAGTACTTC.

V usage is TRBV18 and J usage is TRBJ2-2, with D possibly matching TRBD1 (5 bases). This CDR3 is built from 15 residues. Germline-derived CDR1 and CDR2 are KGHSH and LQKENI. V lost 5 bases and J lost 0, with 10 bases in between. The CDR3 loop is CASSIDRSNTGELFF. The CDR3 DNA sequence: TGTGCCAGCTCAATCGACAGATCGAACACCGGGGAGCTGTTTTTT.

The chain carries TRBV13 and TRBJ2-1, with 7 nucleotides matching TRBD2. Germline lookup yields CDR1 PRHDT and CDR2 FYEKMQ (reference sequence). The CDR3 extends over 16 amino acids. V was clipped by 0 bases and J by 3 bases; unmatched bases: 5. The CDR3, as DNA: TGTGCCAGCAGCTTAGGCGTCAGCGGGGTCTACAATGAGCAGTTCTTC. Protein product: CASSLGVSGVYNEQFF. Together with reference TRBV13 and TRBJ2-1, the CDR3 gives the full variable domain: AAGVIQSPRHLIKEKRETATLKCYPIPRHDTVYWYQQGPGQDPQFLISFYEKMQSDKGSIPDRFSAQQFSDYHSELNMSSLELGDSALYFCASSLGVSGVYNEQFFGPGTRLTVL.

The chain combines TRBV28 with TRBJ1-3, with 7 positions matching TRBD1. CDR1 is MDHEN, CDR2 SYDVKM, per germline. This CDR3 has 17 amino acids. J lost 0 bases, V lost 4 bases, and 9 bases had no gene match. The CDR3 spells CASSSQRTGLSGNTIYF. In nucleotides, the CDR3 is TGTGCCAGCAGTTCCCAACGGACAGGCCTCTCTGGAAACACCATATATTTT.

V gene TRBV5-6 combines with J gene TRBJ1-3; unclear D gene. Germline V lookup: CDR1 SGHDT, CDR2 YYEEEE. V lost 1 base and J 7 bases, leaving 12 bases between the germline ends. The CDR3 is 14 amino acids. CDR3 protein: CASSLYELPNTIYF. As DNA, the CDR3 is TGTGCCAGCAGCTTGTACGAGCTCCCTAACACCATATATTTT.

V usage is TRBV7-2 and J usage is TRBJ2-3; 8 nucleotides agree with TRBD2. In germline, CDR1 is SGHTA, CDR2 FQGNSA. The V and J ends lost 5 bases and 8 bases, in that order; junction bases with no gene match: 15. The CDR3 has 16 residues. The CDR3 DNA sequence: TGTGCCAGCAGCCCGTCGTCCGGACTAGCAGGTGGTACGCAGTATTTT. Translated: CASSPSSGLAGGTQYF.

The chain couples TRBV24-1 to TRBJ1-2; D ambiguous. The ends were cut back, 3 bases at V and 3 bases at J, with 10 bases in the middle. This CDR3 is 14 amino acids long. Germline V lookup: CDR1 KGHDR, CDR2 SFDVKD. The CDR3: CATSDPTLDYGYTF. The CDR3 DNA reads TGTGCCACCAGTGATCCTACCCTGGACTATGGCTACACCTTC.

This chain uses TRBV19 with TRBJ2-1; TRBD1 aligns across 12 bases. Per germline, CDR1 LNHDA and CDR2 SQIVND (reference sequence). There are 14 residues in the CDR3. Trimming at V came to 5 bases and at J to 9 bases, leaving 5 bases not matched to a gene. The CDR3 loop reads CASSPRDRGLEQFF. Written as DNA, the CDR3 is TGTGCCAGTAGTCCCCGGGACAGGGGGCTTGAGCAGTTCTTC.

This clone was counted a few times. The chain carries TRBV7-2 and TRBJ2-2; 12 bases map to TRBD2. The V gene end was trimmed by 5 bases and the J gene end by 4 bases; junction bases not matched to a gene: 11. CDR1 and CDR2 from the germline V gene are SGHTA and FQGNSA. The CDR3 spans 18 residues. CDR3 region: CASSTRLAGDRGTGELFF. DNA of the CDR3: TGTGCCAGCAGCACAAGACTAGCGGGAGATAGAGGCACCGGGGAGCTGTTTTTT.

This chain uses TRBV6-5 with TRBJ1-4; no reliable D call. The V end lost 6 bases, the J end lost 0 bases, and 11 bases lay between the germline ends. This CDR3 has 15 residues. Germline assignment: CDR1 MNHEY and CDR2 SVGAGI. The CDR3 bases are TGTGCCAGCAGACAGACCCCTGCAACTAATGAAAAACTGTTTTTT. Translated: CASRQTPATNEKLFF.

The chain joins TRBV9 to TRBJ2-1; possible D gene TRBD2, 6 bases. The CDR3 covers 15 residues. From germline, CDR1 is SGDLS and CDR2 YYNGEE. Trimming took 0 bases from V and 4 from J, leaving 11 bases between them. This CDR3 is CASSVEGTDYNEQFF. The CDR3 bases are TGTGCCAGCAGCGTAGAAGGGACTGATTACAATGAGCAGTTCTTC.

This clone has a handful of counts. The rearrangement uses TRBV30 and TRBJ1-1; no firm D call. The germline gives CDR1 GTSNPN, CDR2 SVGIG (reference sequence). This CDR3 contains 16 residues. V was clipped by 2 bases and J by 0 bases, with 16 bases between them. In DNA form, the CDR3 reads TGTGCCTGGAGTCCACCGCGGGCGGGGATGAACACTGAAGCTTTCTTT. Translated: CAWSPPRAGMNTEAFF.

The rearrangement joins TRBV6-2 or TRBV6-3 to TRBJ2-2; D is possibly TRBD1 (5 bases). CDR1 MNHEY and CDR2 SVGEGT come from the germline V gene. V was clipped by 6 bases and J by 6 bases, with 20 bases between them. The CDR3 consists of 16 residues. This CDR3 is CASSRQFSANAGELFF. The CDR3 coding sequence is TGTGCCAGCAGCCGACAGTTCTCGGCTAACGCCGGGGAGCTGTTTTTT.

The rearrangement uses TRBV28 and TRBJ2-1, with 11 bases aligning to TRBD2. The CDR3 sequence is 16 residues long. The germline V gene encodes CDR1 MDHEN and CDR2 SYDVKM. V shed 6 bases, J shed 8 bases, and the junction held 12 bases outside the gene matches. This CDR3 is CASRDSGRAVPDEQFF. The DNA for the CDR3 is TGTGCCAGCAGGGATAGCGGGAGGGCCGTCCCCGATGAGCAGTTCTTC.